The 10 T cell receptor beta chains given below trace back to one sample, sequenced in a study of blood T cell repertoires in COVID-19 (dated by TCRdb to the early 2020s). Libraries were constructed by the immunoSEQ multiplex PCR assay. TCRdb took over this immuneACCESS table, retaining in-frame rearrangements with V and J assigned. Such tables are incomplete; in checked studies, under half of the missing clones stem from an unresolved V gene, and the remainder is unexplained. This sample is represented by approximately 450,000 clones; approximately 90% of them were singletons. In total, the top ten clones hold roughly 1.1% of the sample. The specimen was PBMCs or T cells enriched from blood (not recorded which). The origin of the receptors is a man aged 25-45 years who had recovered from COVID-19.

The chain employs TRBV6-1 and TRBJ1-3; TRBD1 might be the D (6 bases). The CDR3 length is 14 residues. V shed 5 bases and J shed 6 bases, with 14 bases lying between them. The V gene's germline CDR1 is MNHNS and CDR2 SASEGT. The CDR3 loop is CASSFRGGQNTIYF. CDR3 DNA sequence: TGTGCCAGCAGTTTCCGAGGGGGTCAAAACACCATATATTTT.

The chain combines TRBV19 with TRBJ2-3, with TRBD2 matching over 9 bases. With 3 bases clipped from V and 4 bases from J, the junction kept 8 bases outside the gene matches. This CDR3 is built from 16 residues. Germline V gene data show CDR1 as LNHDA and CDR2 as SQIVND (reference sequence). CDR3 sequence reads: CASSIGRLAAADTQYF. The DNA of the CDR3 is TGTGCCAGTAGTATTGGGAGACTAGCGGCAGCAGATACGCAGTATTTT.

J is TRBJ1-5 and V is TRBV30; D uncertain. The germline gives CDR1 GTSNPN, CDR2 SVGIG (reference sequence). The CDR3 is 17 residues long. Trimming removed 4 bases at V and 0 bases at J, with 19 bases between. CDR3 region: CAWITDPRENSNQPQHF. CDR3 nucleotides: TGTGCCTGGATCACGGACCCTCGGGAGAATAGCAATCAGCCCCAGCATTTT.

This chain connects TRBV2 to TRBJ2-2; D perhaps matches TRBD1 (5 bases). V shed 1 base and J shed 0 bases, with 9 bases lying between them. In germline, CDR1 is SNHLY, CDR2 FYNNEI. The CDR3 consists of 16 residues. The CDR3 DNA reads TGTGCCAGCAGTGAAGAAGGGGTTTCGAACACCGGGGAGCTGTTTTTT. Protein: CASSEEGVSNTGELFF.

In its sample, this clone was seen a few times. The chain links TRBV7-8 to TRBJ1-1, with 8 bases matching TRBD1. This CDR3 comprises 13 residues. Trimming cost V 7 bases and J 4 bases; bases outside gene matches: 5. The germline CDR1 and CDR2 sequences are SGHVS and FQNEAQ. CDR3 sequence (DNA): TGTGCCAGCAAGGACAGGGTTGGCACTGAAGCTTTCTTT. It translates to CASKDRVGTEAFF.

J is TRBJ1-2 and V is TRBV13; D might be TRBD1 (6 bases). Germline CDR1 and CDR2: PRHDT and FYEKMQ (reference sequence). Trimming pared 1 base from V and 6 bases from J, leaving 12 bases between. CDR3 length equals 14 residues. CDR3 bases: TGTGCCAGCAGCTTAGCTGTCAGGGGAAATGGCTACACCTTC. This gives the protein CASSLAVRGNGYTF.

The rearrangement uses TRBV5-5 and TRBJ1-2; 7 bases agree with TRBD1. The length of the CDR3 is 14 residues. Germline trimming cut 3 bases from V and 5 bases from J; bases unmatched to any gene: 7. Germline loops: CDR1 SGHKS, CDR2 YYEKEE (reference sequence). In DNA form, the CDR3 reads TGTGCCAGCAGCTCAGCAGGGGGTTCATATGGCTACACCTTC. Amino acid sequence: CASSSAGGSYGYTF.

This sequence joins TRBV7-8 and TRBJ2-7, with 8 bases matching TRBD2. The CDR3 covers 14 residues. The V gene end was trimmed by 1 base and the J gene end by 4 bases; junction bases not matched to a gene: 3. CDR1 and CDR2 from the germline V gene are SGHVS and FQNEAQ. The CDR3 here is CASSLETGGYEQYF. The CDR3 DNA is TGTGCCAGCAGCTTAGAAACGGGGGGGTACGAGCAGTACTTC.

The CDR3 protein is CASSQDGGAPYYGYTF. DNA of the CDR3: TGCGCCAGCAGCCAAGATGGAGGGGCCCCTTACTATGGCTACACCTTC. The gene calls are TRBV4-1 and TRBJ1-2; D possibly corresponds to TRBD1 (5 bases). The V gene lost 0 bases and the J gene lost 3 bases, with 14 bases spanning the gap. From germline, CDR1 is MGHRA and CDR2 YSYEKL. The CDR3 consists of 16 residues.

The chain employs TRBV5-1 and TRBJ2-2; TRBD2 might be the D (6 bases). V was shortened by 1 base and J by 3 bases, with 10 bases between the two germline ends. The CDR3 extends over 15 amino acids. Germline values: CDR1 SGHRS, CDR2 YFSETQ. The CDR3 DNA reads as TGCGCCAGCAGCTTGTCGGGAGCAGACACCGGGGAGCTGTTTTTT. As protein: CASSLSGADTGELFF.